The 9 T cell receptor beta chains presented below share a single source sample, sequenced in a study of identical twins. TCRdb re-analysed the 5' RACE reads in MiXCR, keeping a single row per CDR3 protein. This sample has some 730,000 distinct CDR3 sequences, with around a sixth found just once. This sample was shared with a second study, whose subject was T cells expressing NK-cell markers.

Sequenced sample: PBMCs. These receptors were obtained from a woman aged 18 to 35 in good health.

This clonotype was seen only a few times. This chain links TRBV12-3 or TRBV12-4 with TRBJ1-2; a possible D gene is TRBD1 (6 bases). This CDR3 spans 14 amino acids. The V and J ends lost 3 bases and 4 bases respectively, with 12 bases between them. The CDR3 sequence: CASSFGGAPYGYTF. CDR3 sequence (DNA): TGTGCCAGCAGTTTTGGGGGGGCCCCCTATGGCTACACCTTC.

This clonotype was counted ten times or more. V is TRBV12-5 and J is TRBJ1-1; D gene uncertain. The V gene's germline CDR1 is LGHNT and CDR2 FRNRAP. This CDR3 is 11 amino acids long. V dropped 3 bases and J dropped 5 bases, with 4 bases sitting between them. CDR3 in amino acids: CASGFSTEAFF. DNA of the CDR3: TGTGCTAGTGGTTTCTCGACTGAAGCTTTCTTT.

The rearrangement links TRBV3-1 to TRBJ2-7, with D uncertain. CDR1 LGHDT and CDR2 YNNKEL come from the germline V gene (reference sequence). The V end lost 2 bases, the J end lost 5 bases, and 4 bases lay between the germline ends. The CDR3 consists of 11 residues. The chain's CDR3 is CASSQINEQYF. The DNA of the CDR3 is TGTGCCAGCAGCCAAATCAACGAGCAGTACTTC.

The V call is TRBV3-1, the J call TRBJ1-1; D may be TRBD1 (6 bases). The CDR3 covers 14 residues. Germline CDR1 is LGHDT and CDR2 is YNNKEL (reference sequence). V was shortened by 4 bases and J by 8 bases, with 17 bases between the two germline ends. The CDR3 DNA reads TGTGCCAGCAGCCGAGGGACATTTTCAAGGGAAGCTTTCTTT. This gives the protein CASSRGTFSREAFF. Drawing the rest from reference TRBV3-1 and TRBJ1-1, the complete variable domain is DTAVSQTPKYLVTQMGNDKSIKCEQNLGHDTMYWYKQDSKKFLKIMFSYNNKELIINETVPNRFSPKSPDKAHLNLHINSLELGDSAVYFCASSRGTFSREAFFGQGTRLTVV.

The sample holds a few counts of this clonotype. The V call is TRBV20-1, the J call TRBJ1-5; maybe TRBD1 (6 bases). Trimming removed 6 bases at V and 4 bases at J, with 13 bases between. Germline lookup yields CDR1 DFQATT and CDR2 SNEGSKA (reference sequence). The CDR3 is 13 amino acids. The CDR3 coding sequence is TGCAGTGCCCCCCGGGGGCTAAATCAGCCCCAGCATTTT. As protein: CSAPRGLNQPQHF.

In its sample, this clonotype was seen many times. The gene calls are TRBV6-2 or TRBV6-3 and TRBJ2-6; D is uncertain. Trimming removed 10 bases at V and 0 bases at J, with 1 base between. Germline V gene lookup returns CDR1 MNHEY and CDR2 SVGEGT. This CDR3 is 11 amino acids long. CDR3 amino acids: CAISGANVLTF. CDR3 in DNA: TGTGCCATCTCTGGGGCCAACGTCCTGACTTTC.

V usage is TRBV5-1 and J usage is TRBJ2-2; D is perhaps TRBD1 or TRBD2 (5 bases each). In germline, CDR1 is SGHRS, CDR2 YFSETQ. V was trimmed by 9 bases and J by 0 bases, leaving 15 bases between them. The CDR3 runs to 15 residues. The CDR3 DNA follows: TGCGCCACAACAGGAGGCACCGCGAACACCGGGGAGCTGTTTTTT. Translation: CATTGGTANTGELFF.

The J gene is TRBJ1-1, the V gene TRBV6-1; D not resolved. This CDR3 is 16 amino acids long. The germline CDR1 and CDR2 sequences are MNHNS and SASEGT. Trimming removed 5 bases at V and 0 bases at J, with 16 bases between. The CDR3 protein is CASSLGPGIMNTEAFF. The CDR3 nucleotides are TGTGCCAGCAGTCTGGGTCCGGGGATAATGAACACTGAAGCTTTCTTT.

The chain carries TRBV7-9 and TRBJ2-7; D uncertain. V was clipped by 5 bases and J by 7 bases, with 21 bases between them. The germline V gene has CDR1 SEHNR and CDR2 FQNEAQ (reference sequence). This CDR3 is built from 15 residues. The CDR3 nucleotides are TGTGCCAGCAGCCTTTCGGACGTGACCCTGGGAGAGCAGTACTTC. Protein sequence: CASSLSDVTLGEQYF.